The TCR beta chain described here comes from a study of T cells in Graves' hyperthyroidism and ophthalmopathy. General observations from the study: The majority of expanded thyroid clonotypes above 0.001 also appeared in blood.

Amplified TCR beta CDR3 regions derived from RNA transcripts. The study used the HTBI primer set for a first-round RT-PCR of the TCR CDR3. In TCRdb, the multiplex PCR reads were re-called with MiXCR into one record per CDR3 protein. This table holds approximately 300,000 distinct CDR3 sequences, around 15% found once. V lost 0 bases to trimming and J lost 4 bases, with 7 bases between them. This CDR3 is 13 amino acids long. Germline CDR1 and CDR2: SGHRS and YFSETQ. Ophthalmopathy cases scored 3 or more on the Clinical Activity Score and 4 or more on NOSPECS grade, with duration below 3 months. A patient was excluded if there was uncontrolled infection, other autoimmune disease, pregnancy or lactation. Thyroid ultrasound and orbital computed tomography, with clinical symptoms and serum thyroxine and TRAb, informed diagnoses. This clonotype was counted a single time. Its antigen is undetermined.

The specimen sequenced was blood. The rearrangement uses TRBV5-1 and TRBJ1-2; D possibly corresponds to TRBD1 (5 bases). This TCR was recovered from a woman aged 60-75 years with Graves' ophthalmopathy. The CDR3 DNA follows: TGCGCCAGCAGCTTGGATACAGGCTATGGCTACACCTTC. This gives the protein CASSLDTGYGYTF. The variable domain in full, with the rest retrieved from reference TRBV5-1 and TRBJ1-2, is KAGVTQTPRYLIKTRGQQVTLSCSPISGHRSVSWYQQTPGQGLQFLFEYFSETQRNKGNFPGRFSGRQFSNSRSEMNVSTLELGDSALYLCASSLDTGYGYTFGSGTRLTVV.